A selection of T cell receptor beta chains follows, all from one sample in a study of blood T cell repertoires in COVID-19. The table came from immunoSEQ multiplex PCR; TCRdb's copy has only in-frame clones and leaves some out. The sample includes around 240,000 clones, about nine tenths of them seen just once. The sample consisted of PBMCs or T cells enriched from blood (not recorded which). Source of these receptors: a man in his fifties who had been exposed to COVID-19. CDR3s include the opening cysteine and the closing phenylalanine or tryptophan. The order of the fields is clone size, J gene, V gene, D gene, CDR3 DNA, CDR3 protein. The D gene is left open where the match is weak. Part of the rows lack a size; the others show once, few, many or a class for expanded clones.

NA TRBJ1-1 TRBV18 NA TGTGCCAGCTCACAGAGCGGCGGGTCTGAAGCTTTCTTT CASSQSGGSEAFF
NA TRBJ2-7 TRBV5-1 NA TGCGCCAGCAGCCCGGGACACCGCTACGAGCAGTACTTC CASSPGHRYEQYF
NA TRBJ2-5 TRBV5-1 NA TGCGCCAGCAGCCCACAGGGAACAGAGACCCAGTACTTC CASSPQGTETQYF
NA TRBJ1-5 TRBV2 NA TGTGCCAGCAGTGTAGAGAGCAATCAGCCCCAGCATTTT CASSVESNQPQHF
NA TRBJ1-1 TRBV6-5 NA TGTGCCAGCAGTTACCTCCCGGGGGACACTGAAGCTTTCTTT CASSYLPGDTEAFF
NA TRBJ1-1 TRBV11-3 NA TGTGCCAGCAGGGGAGGGAGGGGTAACACTGAAGCTTTCTTT CASRGGRGNTEAFF
NA TRBJ2-7 TRBV23-1 NA TGCGCCAGCAGTCAATCGGGCAGCTACGAGCAGTACTTC CASSQSGSYEQYF
NA TRBJ1-5 TRBV10-3 TRBD1 TGTGCCATCAGTGACAGGGGGACAGGGAATCAGCCCCAGCATTTT CAISDRGTGNQPQHF
NA TRBJ2-5 TRBV7-7 NA TGTGCTAGCAGCTTAGGTCTGGGGGCCGGGGAGACCCAGTACTTC CASSLGLGAGETQYF
NA TRBJ2-7 TRBV7-2 TRBD1 TGTGCCAGCAGCTTAGTGGACAGGGTAACCGAGCAGTACTTC CASSLVDRVTEQYF
NA TRBJ2-1 TRBV24-1 TRBD1 TGTGCCACCAGTCCCTTAGGACAGGGCCTCTCGGAGCAGTTCTTC CATSPLGQGLSEQFF
NA TRBJ2-2 TRBV6-6 TRBD2 TGTGCCAGCAGAACCGGGACTAGTCGTCCACTGGGGCTGTTTTTT CASRTGTSRPLGLFF
NA TRBJ2-3 TRBV24-1 TRBD1 TGTGCCACCAGTGACCCGGGACAGATTAATACGCAGTATTTT CATSDPGQINTQYF
NA TRBJ2-1 TRBV18 NA TGTGCCAGCTCACCACTCAGGGTTAGCTCCTACAATGAGCAGTTCTTC CASSPLRVSSYNEQFF
once TRBJ1-3 TRBV30 NA TGTGCCTGGAGTGTGAGCTTTGGAAACACCATATATTTT CAWSVSFGNTIYF
NA TRBJ1-4 TRBV4-2 NA TGTGCCAGCAGCCAAGATCGGGAGCTTGGTGAAAAACTGTTTTTT CASSQDRELGEKLFF
NA TRBJ1-2 TRBV12-3/TRBV12-4 TRBD1 TGTGCCAGCAGTTGGACAGGGGACTACACCTTC CASSWTGDYTF
few TRBJ1-2 TRBV5-1 TRBD1 TGCGCCAGCAGCTTTGGGACAGGGGACGGCTATGGCTACACCTTC CASSFGTGDGYGYTF
NA TRBJ1-6 TRBV5-6 NA TGTGCCAGCAGTCCGGAGGGGCTTGGTTCTTCACCCCTCCACTTT CASSPEGLGSSPLHF
NA TRBJ1-2 TRBV14 TRBD1 TGTGCCAGCAGCCCCAGGGGGACTGGCTACACCTTC CASSPRGTGYTF
NA TRBJ1-4 TRBV2 NA TGTGCCAGCGAGTACGTAACTAATGAAAAACTGTTTTTT CASEYVTNEKLFF
NA TRBJ1-1 TRBV6-5 NA TGTGCCAGCGGGGGGTCGTTGATAAGGAACACTGAAGCTTTCTTT CASGGSLIRNTEAFF
few TRBJ2-2 TRBV10-3 TRBD2 TGTGCCATCAGTGAGTTAATTCCGGGACGAGGAGCGGGAAGGGAGCTGTTTTTT CAISELIPGRGAGRELFF
NA TRBJ2-7 TRBV7-9 TRBD1 TGTGCCAGCAGCTTAGCGTCGGCAGGGGGCTTCCACGAGCAGTACTTC CASSLASAGGFHEQYF
NA TRBJ1-2 TRBV7-9 TRBD1 TGTGCCAGCAGCCACCAGGGGGCCTATGGCTACACCTTC CASSHQGAYGYTF
NA TRBJ1-1 TRBV29-1 TRBD1 TGCAGCGCCTCCAATACAGGGGGATTGAACACTGAAGCTTTCTTT CSASNTGGLNTEAFF
NA TRBJ1-5 TRBV2 TRBD1 TGTGCCAGCAGTCGCCTTCCGGGACAGGGGGACCAGCCCCAGCATTTT CASSRLPGQGDQPQHF
NA TRBJ1-3 TRBV29-1 TRBD1 TGCAGCGTCAGACAGGGGGCTCGTGGAAACACCATATATTTT CSVRQGARGNTIYF
few TRBJ1-2 TRBV4-1 NA TGCGCCAGCAGCCAAGATCTAACAGGGAATGGCTACACCTTC CASSQDLTGNGYTF
NA TRBJ1-1 TRBV18 NA TGTGCCAGCTCACTCCGACAGAAATTGAGCACTGAAGCTTTCTTT CASSLRQKLSTEAFF
NA TRBJ1-1 TRBV5-4 TRBD1 TGTGCCAGCAGCCTACAGGGGGCAGGAGGCACTGAAGCTTTCTTT CASSLQGAGGTEAFF
NA TRBJ2-3 TRBV28 TRBD2 TGTGCCAGCAGTTTACGGAGGACTAGCGGGAGGGCCCCCACAGATACGCAGTATTTT CASSLRRTSGRAPTDTQYF
NA TRBJ1-6 TRBV5-1 NA TGCGCCAGCAGCTGGGGCGGGGGCGATTCGAATTCACCCCTCCACTTT CASSWGGGDSNSPLHF
NA TRBJ1-4 TRBV6-1 NA TGTGCCAGCAGTGAAGCGGAACCGGGGGGTGAAAAACTGTTTTTT CASSEAEPGGEKLFF
NA TRBJ1-3 TRBV5-1 NA TGCGCCAGCAGCTCCTCGGGACATACCTCTGGAAACACCATATATTTT CASSSSGHTSGNTIYF
NA TRBJ2-3 TRBV24-1 TRBD1 TGTGCCACCAGTGACCCGACAGGGGTGGATACGCAGTATTTT CATSDPTGVDTQYF
NA TRBJ2-2 TRBV4-2 NA TGTGCCAGCAGCCAAGCTACTGTAAACACCGGGGAGCTGTTTTTT CASSQATVNTGELFF
NA TRBJ2-7 TRBV2 TRBD2 TGTGCCAGCAGTGAAAGCTCTAGCGGGGGGCCGAGAGAGCAGTACTTC CASSESSSGGPREQYF
NA TRBJ2-3 TRBV7-2 NA TGTGCCAGCAGCTTGGCCAGGAGCACAGATACGCAGTATTTT CASSLARSTDTQYF
NA TRBJ2-5 TRBV5-1 NA TGCGCCAGCAGCTGGGGCATCCGCCAAGAGACCCAGTACTTC CASSWGIRQETQYF
NA TRBJ1-5 TRBV5-6 NA TGTGCCAGCAGCTTGCAGGGGTTAAATGGTCAGCCCCAGCATTTT CASSLQGLNGQPQHF
NA TRBJ2-5 TRBV5-1 NA TGCGCCAGCAGATCGACAGGTTATCCCGAGACCCAGTACTTC CASRSTGYPETQYF
NA TRBJ2-5 TRBV30 TRBD2 TGTGCCTGGAGTGGGACTAGCGGGGGGATGGAGACCCAGTACTTC CAWSGTSGGMETQYF
NA TRBJ1-1 TRBV30 NA TGTGCCTGGAGTGTAAGCTTGATGAACACTGAAGCTTTCTTT CAWSVSLMNTEAFF
NA TRBJ2-3 TRBV12-5 TRBD1 TGTGCTAGTGGTTTACCGGGACAGGGGCGCCATACGCAGTATTTT CASGLPGQGRHTQYF
NA TRBJ2-7 TRBV15 TRBD1 TGTGCCACCAGCAGGGGACAGGCCGCTTACGAGCAGTACTTC CATSRGQAAYEQYF
NA TRBJ2-7 TRBV5-6 NA TGTGCCAGCAGCTTAGACCAGGGATCCTACGAGCAGTACTTC CASSLDQGSYEQYF